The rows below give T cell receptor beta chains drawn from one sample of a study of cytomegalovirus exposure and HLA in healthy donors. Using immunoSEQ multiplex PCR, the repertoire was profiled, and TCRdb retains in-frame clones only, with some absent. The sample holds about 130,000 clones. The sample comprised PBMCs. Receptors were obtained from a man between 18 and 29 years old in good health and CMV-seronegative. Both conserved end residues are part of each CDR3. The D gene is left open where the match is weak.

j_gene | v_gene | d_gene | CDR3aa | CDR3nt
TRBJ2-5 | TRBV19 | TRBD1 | CASSPTGGETQYF | TGTGCCAGTAGTCCGACAGGGGGAGAGACCCAGTACTTC
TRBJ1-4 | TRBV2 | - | CASSYGHIATNEKLFF | TGTGCCAGCAGCTACGGACACATTGCAACTAATGAAAAACTGTTTTTT
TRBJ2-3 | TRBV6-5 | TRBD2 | CASSYQLAGAGDTQYF | TGTGCCAGCAGTTACCAACTAGCGGGAGCGGGAGATACGCAGTATTTT
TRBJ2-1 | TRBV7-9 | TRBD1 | CASPQGVTYNEQFF | TGTGCCAGCCCCCAGGGGGTCACCTACAATGAGCAGTTCTTC
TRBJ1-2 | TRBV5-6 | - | CASSLGSVVNYGYTF | TGTGCCAGCAGCTTGGGTTCAGTCGTTAACTATGGCTACACCTTC
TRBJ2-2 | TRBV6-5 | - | CASSSGGAGTGELFF | TGTGCCAGCAGTTCGGGGGGCGCGGGAACCGGGGAGCTGTTTTTT
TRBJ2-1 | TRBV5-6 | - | CASSLAGYYNEQFF | TGTGCCAGCAGCCTGGCGGGGTACTACAATGAGCAGTTCTTC
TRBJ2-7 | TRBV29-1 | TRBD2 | CSATSGSSSYEQYF | TGCAGCGCAACTAGCGGGTCTAGCTCCTACGAGCAGTACTTC
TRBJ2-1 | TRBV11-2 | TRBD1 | CASSLWTGGNEQFF | TGTGCCAGCAGCTTGTGGACAGGGGGTAATGAGCAGTTCTTC
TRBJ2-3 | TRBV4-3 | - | CASSPRSPSADTQYF | TGCGCCAGCAGCCCAAGATCCCCTAGCGCTGATACGCAGTATTTT
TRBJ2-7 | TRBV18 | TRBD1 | CASSPPSGGGEQYF | TGTGCCAGCTCACCACCGTCAGGGGGTGGGGAGCAGTACTTC
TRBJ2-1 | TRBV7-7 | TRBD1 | CASSLSRTGANEQFF | TGTGCCAGCAGCTTATCCAGGACAGGGGCCAATGAGCAGTTCTTC
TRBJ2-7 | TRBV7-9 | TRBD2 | CASSSASGGIEQYF | TGTGCCAGCAGCTCGGCTAGCGGGGGAATCGAGCAGTACTTC
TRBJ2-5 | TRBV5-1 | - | CASSLDRQETQYF | TGCGCCAGCAGCTTGGACAGACAAGAGACCCAGTACTTC
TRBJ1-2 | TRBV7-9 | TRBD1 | CASSPDRGLYGYTF | TGTGCCAGCAGCCCCGACAGGGGCCTCTATGGCTACACCTTC
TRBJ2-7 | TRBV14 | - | CASSQATYEQYF | TGTGCCAGCAGCCAGGCAACCTACGAGCAGTACTTC
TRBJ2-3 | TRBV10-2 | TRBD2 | CASKARWEGSTDTQYF | TGCGCCAGCAAAGCTAGATGGGAGGGTAGCACAGATACGCAGTATTTT
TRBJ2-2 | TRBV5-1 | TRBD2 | CASSLASTGLAGEANTGELFF | TGCGCCAGCAGCTTGGCCTCCACGGGACTAGCGGGGGAAGCGAACACCGGGGAGCTGTTTTTT
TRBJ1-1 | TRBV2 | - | CASSDPRVPPNTEAFF | TGTGCCAGCAGTGATCCCAGGGTCCCCCCGAACACTGAAGCTTTCTTT
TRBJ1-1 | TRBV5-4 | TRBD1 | CASSLMAGGTEAFF | TGTGCCAGCAGCTTGATGGCAGGGGGAACTGAAGCTTTCTTT
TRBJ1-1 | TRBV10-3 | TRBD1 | CAISGTGLQNTEAFF | TGTGCCATCAGTGGGACAGGGCTACAGAACACTGAAGCTTTCTTT
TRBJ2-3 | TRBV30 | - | CAWSIPGATGTDTQYF | TGTGCCTGGAGCATTCCCGGGGCCACAGGGACAGATACGCAGTATTTT
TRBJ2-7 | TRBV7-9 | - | CASSLGGGSAGYEQYF | TGTGCCAGCAGCTTAGGAGGCGGTTCGGCGGGCTACGAGCAGTACTTC
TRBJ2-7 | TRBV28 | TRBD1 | CASSLWTGEGEQYF | TGTGCCAGCAGTTTATGGACAGGGGAAGGCGAGCAGTACTTC
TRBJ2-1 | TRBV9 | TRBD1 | CASSLGGAYNEQFF | TGTGCCAGCAGCTTAGGGGGCGCCTACAATGAGCAGTTCTTC
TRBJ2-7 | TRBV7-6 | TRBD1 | CASSLDWTGYEQYF | TGTGCCAGCAGCTTAGATTGGACAGGGTACGAGCAGTACTTC
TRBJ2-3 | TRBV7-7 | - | CASSPIVGTDTQYF | TGTGCTAGCAGCCCCATCGTAGGCACAGATACGCAGTATTTT
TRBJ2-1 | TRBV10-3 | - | CAIRGYVSEQFF | TGTGCCATCAGGGGCTATGTGAGTGAGCAGTTCTTC
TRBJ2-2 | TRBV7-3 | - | CASSSRTGPGELFF | TGTGCCAGCAGCTCCCGAACAGGGCCCGGGGAGCTGTTTTTT
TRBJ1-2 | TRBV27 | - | CASSFDRGSGYTF | TGTGCCAGCAGCTTCGACCGAGGGAGTGGCTACACCTTC